This TCR beta chain appears in the sequencing data of a study of blood T cell repertoires in COVID-19. Study-wide context: The United States, Italy and Spain were the sources of the acute and convalescent COVID-19 samples. T cells, B-cell-depleted T cells, or PBMCs supplied cDNA or gDNA.

In the original processing: It was from reference gene primer amplification that nucleated cell counts were estimated. Clones were sequenced by immunoSEQ multiplex PCR, and TCRdb holds only the in-frame ones, with some missing. From that table come the V and J calls and clone size; the DNA was used to work out D and trimming. The table lists a few hundred thousand clones, approximately 89% of them singletons. The junction had 8 bases not matched to a gene; V was cut back by 4 bases and J by 4 bases. Germline CDR1 reads LGHNT; CDR2 reads FRNRAP. This CDR3 comprises 17 residues. Sequencing was carried out using peripheral blood. The sequence derives from a man between 35 and 55 years old who had recovered from COVID-19. The chain has TRBV12-5 and TRBJ2-7; 15 bases match TRBD2. The CDR3 is CASGSGLAGGLGYEQYF. The CDR3 region has the DNA TGTGCTAGTGGTTCGGGACTAGCGGGAGGTCTGGGGTACGAGCAGTACTTC.